One and the same sample provided the 9 T cell receptor beta chains below, sequenced in a study of cytomegalovirus exposure and HLA in healthy donors. PCR was performed using 60 Vbeta and 13 Jbeta primers. The protocol was immunoSEQ multiplex PCR, while the TCRdb copy is restricted to in-frame clones and leaves out a portion. Recorded for this sample: over 150,000 clones. The sequencing sample was made of PBMCs. The receptors were sampled from a boy younger than 18 in good health and CMV-seronegative.

The V gene is TRBV11-2, the J gene TRBJ2-1, with TRBD2 identical over 9 bases. The germline V gene has CDR1 SGHAT and CDR2 FQNNGV. The length of the CDR3 is 17 residues. V shed 1 base, J shed 4 bases, and the junction held 8 bases outside the gene matches. The CDR3 spells CASSLVVGAGGYNEQFF. The CDR3 bases are TGTGCCAGCAGCTTAGTAGTGGGGGCGGGGGGGTACAATGAGCAGTTCTTC.

V and J are TRBV7-9 and TRBJ1-1; TRBD1 aligns across 7 bases. Germline CDR1 and CDR2: SEHNR and FQNEAQ (reference sequence). V lost 5 bases to trimming and J lost 0 bases; unmatched junction nucleotides: 9. This CDR3 spans 16 amino acids. For the CDR3, the DNA is TGTGCCAGCAGCCCGCGGCCGGGACAGATGAACACTGAAGCTTTCTTT. This codes for CASSPRPGQMNTEAFF.

V gene TRBV13 combines with J gene TRBJ2-5; possible D gene TRBD1, 6 bases. The DNA end favors TRBJ2-7, so the J call may be wrong. This CDR3 is built from 14 residues. Per germline, CDR1 PRHDT and CDR2 FYEKMQ (reference sequence). The chain's CDR3 is CASSLGRGLYEQYF. CDR3 in DNA: TGTGCCAGCAGCTTAGGCAGGGGCCTATACGAGCAGTACTTC.

The chain has TRBV9 and TRBJ2-2, with TRBD2 as a possible D gene (6 bases). Germline V gives CDR1 SGDLS, CDR2 YYNGEE. CDR3 length equals 15 residues. Trimming cost V 0 bases and J 9 bases, with 15 bases left between them. CDR3 residues: CASSVGDQAGWELFF. CDR3 coding DNA: TGTGCCAGCAGCGTAGGGGACCAGGCGGGGTGGGAGCTGTTTTTT.

V is TRBV7-9 and J is TRBJ1-2; 7 nucleotides align to TRBD1. This CDR3 has 15 amino acids. The junction had 9 bases not matched to a gene; V was cut back by 4 bases and J by 4 bases. CDR1 and CDR2 (germline): SEHNR, FQNEAQ (reference sequence). The DNA of the CDR3 is TGTGCCAGCAGCTCGAGTTTACAGGGGCCCTATGGCTACACCTTC. Protein: CASSSSLQGPYGYTF.

In DNA form, the CDR3 reads TGTGCCAGCACCGAAGACTTAACAGATACGCAGTATTTT. It specifies CASTEDLTDTQYF. The chain combines TRBV6-1 with TRBJ2-3; D remains unclear. Germline loops: CDR1 MNHNS, CDR2 SASEGT. With 7 bases removed from V and 3 bases from J, the gap between germline ends came to 11 bases. This CDR3 contains 13 residues.

V and J are TRBV29-1 and TRBJ2-3; D is unresolved. The CDR3 extends over 13 amino acids. The germline V gene has CDR1 SQVTM and CDR2 ANQGSEA. V lost 1 base and J 2 bases, leaving 7 bases between the germline ends. This CDR3 reads CSVEGANTDTQYF. The CDR3 bases are TGCAGCGTTGAAGGGGCAAACACAGATACGCAGTATTTT.

J is TRBJ2-2 and V is TRBV6-6; D might be TRBD2 (6 bases). Trimming left V 3 bases short and J 5 bases short, with 10 bases between. The CDR3 consists of 14 residues. The germline V gene encodes CDR1 MNHNY and CDR2 SVGAGI (reference sequence). The CDR3 is CASSYLGGTGELFF. The DNA of the CDR3 is TGTGCCAGCAGTTATCTTGGGGGGACCGGGGAGCTGTTTTTT.

This chain connects TRBV7-2 to TRBJ1-5, with 9 bases fitting TRBD1. V was clipped by 3 bases and J by 5 bases; unmatched bases: 8. Germline V gene data show CDR1 as SGHTA and CDR2 as FQGNSA. There are 16 residues in the CDR3. In nucleotides, the CDR3 is TGTGCCAGCAGCTTCTACCCGAACAGGGGGCATCAGCCCCAGCATTTT. Translation gives CASSFYPNRGHQPQHF.